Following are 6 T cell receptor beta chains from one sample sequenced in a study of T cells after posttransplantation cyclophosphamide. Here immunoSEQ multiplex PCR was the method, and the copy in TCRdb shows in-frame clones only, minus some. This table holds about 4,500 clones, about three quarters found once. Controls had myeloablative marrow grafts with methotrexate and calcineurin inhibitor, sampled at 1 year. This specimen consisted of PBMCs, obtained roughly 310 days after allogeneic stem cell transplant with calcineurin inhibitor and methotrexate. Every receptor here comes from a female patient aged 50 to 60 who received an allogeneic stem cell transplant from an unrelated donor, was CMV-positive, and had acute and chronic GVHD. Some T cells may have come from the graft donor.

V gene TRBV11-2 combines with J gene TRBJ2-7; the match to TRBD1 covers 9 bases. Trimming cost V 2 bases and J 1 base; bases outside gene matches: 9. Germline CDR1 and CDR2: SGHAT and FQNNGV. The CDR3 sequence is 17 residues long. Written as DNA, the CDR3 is TGTGCCAGCAGCTTACTCCCGACAGGGGGAGCTTCCTACGAGCAGTACTTC. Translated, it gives CASSLLPTGGASYEQYF.

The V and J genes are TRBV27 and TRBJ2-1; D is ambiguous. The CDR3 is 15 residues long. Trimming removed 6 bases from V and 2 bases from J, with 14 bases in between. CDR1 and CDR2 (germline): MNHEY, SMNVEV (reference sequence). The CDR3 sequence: CASRTQLIAYNEQFF. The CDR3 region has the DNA TGTGCCAGCAGAACACAGCTTATCGCCTACAATGAGCAGTTCTTC.

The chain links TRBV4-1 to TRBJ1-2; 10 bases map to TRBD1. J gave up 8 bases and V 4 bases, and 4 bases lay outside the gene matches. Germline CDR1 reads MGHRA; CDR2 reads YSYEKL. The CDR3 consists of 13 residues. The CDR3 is CASSPRQGAGYTF. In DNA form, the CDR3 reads TGCGCCAGCAGCCCGAGACAGGGGGCCGGCTACACCTTC.

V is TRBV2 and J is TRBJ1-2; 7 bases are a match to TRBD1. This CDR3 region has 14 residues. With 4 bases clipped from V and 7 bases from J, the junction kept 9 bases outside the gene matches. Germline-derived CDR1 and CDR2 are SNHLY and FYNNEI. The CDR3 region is CASSARTGFSGYTF. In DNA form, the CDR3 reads TGTGCCAGCAGTGCAAGGACAGGCTTTAGTGGCTACACCTTC. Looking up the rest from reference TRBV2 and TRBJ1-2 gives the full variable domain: EPEVTQTPSHQVTQMGQEVILRCVPISNHLYFYWYRQILGQKVEFLVSFYNNEISEKSEIFDDQFSVERPDGSNFTLKIRSTKLEDSAMYFCASSARTGFSGYTFGSGTRLTVV.

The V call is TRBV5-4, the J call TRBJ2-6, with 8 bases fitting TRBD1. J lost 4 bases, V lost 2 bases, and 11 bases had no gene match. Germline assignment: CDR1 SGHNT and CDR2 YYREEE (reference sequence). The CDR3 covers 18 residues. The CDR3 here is CASSLPPGQGAGANVLTF. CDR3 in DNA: TGTGCCAGCAGCTTACCCCCCGGACAGGGAGCAGGGGCCAACGTCCTGACTTTC.

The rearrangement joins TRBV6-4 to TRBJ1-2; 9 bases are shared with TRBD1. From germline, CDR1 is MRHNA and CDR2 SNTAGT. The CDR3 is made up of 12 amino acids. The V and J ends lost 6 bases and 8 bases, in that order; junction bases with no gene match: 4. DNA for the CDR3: TGTGCCAGCAGCCCGGACAGGGGCGGCTACACCTTC. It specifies CASSPDRGGYTF.